This T cell receptor (beta chain) emerged from a study of monozygotic twins with inflammatory bowel disease. Overall study results and limits: IBD patients had lower TCRbeta diversity (inverse Simpson) than healthy co-twins. Discrimination among different T cell subtypes was not achievable.

Germline V gene lookup returns CDR1 SGHTS and CDR2 YDEGEE. There are 12 residues in the CDR3. About this clonotype: Its matching antigen is unknown.

The unique tags termed UMIs, each holding a 6-nucleotide sample barcode, were added by means of template switching. One entry per CDR3 protein, without DNA, is what TCRdb gives after re-calling the 5' RACE reads. The data show 200,000 to 250,000 distinct CDR3 sequences, and the top ten clones hold roughly 1.7%. The rearrangement links TRBV5-8 to TRBJ1-2; TCRdb selects TRBD1, and the lack of DNA leaves this call unchecked. The clonotype comes from a human donor with ulcerative colitis or Crohn's disease, or a healthy co-twin of an affected twin (not recorded which). Specimen: blood. The CDR3 spells CASSRDDYRYTF. The entire variable domain, with the rest obtained from reference TRBV5-8 and TRBJ1-2, is as follows: EAGVTQSPTHLIKTRGQQATLRCSPISGHTSVYWYQQALGLGLQFLLWYDEGEERNRGNFPPRFSGRQFPNYSSELNVNALELEDSALYLCASSRDDYRYTFGSGTRLTVV.